This T cell receptor (beta chain) derives from a study of blood T cell repertoires in COVID-19. Study as a whole: Spain, Italy and the United States supplied samples that represented acute and convalescent COVID-19. Sample material is recorded as cDNA or gDNA derived from T cells, B-cell-depleted T cells, or PBMCs.

Original data processing: By means of reference gene primer amplification, nucleated cell counts were estimated. Profiled with immunoSEQ multiplex PCR; TCRdb holds only in-frame clones, not every one. Clonal size and the V and J genes are those of that table, whereas D and trimming came from the DNA. Of roughly 250,000 clones in the sample, about 87% were seen once. The CDR3 is 15 amino acids. Germline loops: CDR1 SGHTS, CDR2 YDEGEE. The J segment lost 1 base and the V segment lost 4 bases, leaving 6 bases of the junction unmatched. Material for sequencing was peripheral blood. This receptor was obtained from a human donor in a cohort sampled during active COVID-19. This rearrangement joins TRBV5-8 to TRBJ2-5, with 8 positions matching TRBD2. CDR3 sequence reads: CASSELAEIQETQYF. The DNA of the CDR3 is TGTGCCAGCAGCGAACTAGCGGAGATCCAAGAGACCCAGTACTTC.